Sequencing of this T cell receptor (beta chain) was carried out in a study of T cells in localized non-small cell lung cancer. This clone came up a few times. What it recognizes is unknown. Regarding the study as a whole: Sequencing involved a lone tumor region, leaving heterogeneity possible. Those with higher blood T cell density had longer overall survival. Within adjacent lung there appeared a median approximately 58 of the top 100 tumor clones. Measurement of T cell clonality placed uninvolved adjacent lung highest, above the level in tumor.

Here immunoSEQ multiplex PCR was the method, and the copy in TCRdb shows in-frame clones only, minus some. Of about 2,900 clones in the sample, 25% were seen once. The sequence was collected from a male donor at least 60 years old with stage III lung adenocarcinoma. The starting material was lung tumor tissue, obtained before any cancer treatment.

As DNA, the CDR3 is TGTGCCAGTAGTAGGACACTGAACACTGAAGCTTTCTTT. It yields the protein CASSRTLNTEAFF. This sequence joins TRBV19 and TRBJ1-1, with D perhaps TRBD1 (5 bases). V lost 4 bases, J lost 0 bases, and 6 bases lay in between. The CDR3 spans 13 residues. The germline gives CDR1 LNHDA, CDR2 SQIVND (reference sequence).